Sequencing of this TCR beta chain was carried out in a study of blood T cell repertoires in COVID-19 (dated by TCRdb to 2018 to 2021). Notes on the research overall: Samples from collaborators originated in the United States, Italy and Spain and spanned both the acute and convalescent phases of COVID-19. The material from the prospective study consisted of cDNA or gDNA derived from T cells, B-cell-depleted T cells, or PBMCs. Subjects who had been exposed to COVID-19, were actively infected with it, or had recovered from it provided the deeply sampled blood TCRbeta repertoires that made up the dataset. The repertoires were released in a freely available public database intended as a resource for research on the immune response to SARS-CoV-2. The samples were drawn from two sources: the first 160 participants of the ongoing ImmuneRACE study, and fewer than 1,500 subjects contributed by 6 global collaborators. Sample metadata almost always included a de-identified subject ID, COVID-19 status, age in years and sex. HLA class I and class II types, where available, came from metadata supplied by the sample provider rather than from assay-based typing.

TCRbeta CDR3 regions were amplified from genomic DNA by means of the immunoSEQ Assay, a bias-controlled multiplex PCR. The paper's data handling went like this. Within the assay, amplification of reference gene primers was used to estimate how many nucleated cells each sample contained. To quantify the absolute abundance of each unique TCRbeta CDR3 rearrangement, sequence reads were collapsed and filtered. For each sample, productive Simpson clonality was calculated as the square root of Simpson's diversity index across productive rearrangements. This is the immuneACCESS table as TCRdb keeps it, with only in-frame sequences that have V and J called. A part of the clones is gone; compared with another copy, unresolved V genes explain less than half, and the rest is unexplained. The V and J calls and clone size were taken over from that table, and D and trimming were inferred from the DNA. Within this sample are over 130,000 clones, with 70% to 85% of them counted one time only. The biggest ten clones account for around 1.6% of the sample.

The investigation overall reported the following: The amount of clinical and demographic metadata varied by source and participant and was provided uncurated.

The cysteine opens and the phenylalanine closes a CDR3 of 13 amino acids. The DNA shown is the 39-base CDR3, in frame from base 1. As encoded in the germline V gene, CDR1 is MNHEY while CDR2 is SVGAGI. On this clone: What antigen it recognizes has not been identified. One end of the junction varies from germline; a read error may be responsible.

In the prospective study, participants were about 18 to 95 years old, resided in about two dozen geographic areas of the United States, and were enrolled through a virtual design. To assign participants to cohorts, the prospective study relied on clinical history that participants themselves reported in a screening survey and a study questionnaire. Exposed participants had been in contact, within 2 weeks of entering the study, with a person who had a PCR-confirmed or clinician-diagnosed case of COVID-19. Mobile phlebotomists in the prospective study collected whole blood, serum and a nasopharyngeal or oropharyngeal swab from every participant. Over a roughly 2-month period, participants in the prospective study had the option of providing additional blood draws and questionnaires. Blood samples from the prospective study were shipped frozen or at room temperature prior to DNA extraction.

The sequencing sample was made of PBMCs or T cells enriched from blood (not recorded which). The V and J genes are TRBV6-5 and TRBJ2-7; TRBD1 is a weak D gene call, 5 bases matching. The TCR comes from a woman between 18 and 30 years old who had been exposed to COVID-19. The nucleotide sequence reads TGTGCCAGCAGCGCCAGGGCGTCCTCCGAGCAGTACTTC. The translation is CASSARASSEQYF.